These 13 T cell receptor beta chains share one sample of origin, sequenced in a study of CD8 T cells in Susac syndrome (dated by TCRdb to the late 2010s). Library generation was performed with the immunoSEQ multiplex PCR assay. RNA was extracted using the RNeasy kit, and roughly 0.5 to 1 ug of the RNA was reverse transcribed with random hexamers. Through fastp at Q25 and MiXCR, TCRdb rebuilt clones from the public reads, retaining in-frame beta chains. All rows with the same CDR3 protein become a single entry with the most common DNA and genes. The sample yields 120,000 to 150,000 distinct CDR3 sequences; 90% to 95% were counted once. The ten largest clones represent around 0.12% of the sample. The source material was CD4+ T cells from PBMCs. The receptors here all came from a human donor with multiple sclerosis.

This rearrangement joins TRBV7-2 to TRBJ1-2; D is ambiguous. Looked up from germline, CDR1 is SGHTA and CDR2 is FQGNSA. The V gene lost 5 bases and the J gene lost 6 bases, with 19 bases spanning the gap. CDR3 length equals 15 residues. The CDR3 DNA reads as TGTGCCAGCAGCACCCGTTCCGGGCGCGGGGATGGCTACACCTTC. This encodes CASSTRSGRGDGYTF.

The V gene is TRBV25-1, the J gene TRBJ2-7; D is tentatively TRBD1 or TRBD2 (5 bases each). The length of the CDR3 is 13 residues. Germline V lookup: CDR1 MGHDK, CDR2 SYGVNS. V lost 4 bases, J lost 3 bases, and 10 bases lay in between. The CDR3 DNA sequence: TGTGCCAGCAGTGGGGGACCAAACTACGAGCAGTACTTC. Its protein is CASSGGPNYEQYF.

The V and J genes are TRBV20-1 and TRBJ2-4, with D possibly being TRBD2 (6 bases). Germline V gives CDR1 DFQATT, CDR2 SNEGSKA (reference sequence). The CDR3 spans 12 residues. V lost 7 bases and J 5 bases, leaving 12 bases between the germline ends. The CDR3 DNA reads TGCAGTGGCGTAGCGGACGAAAACATTCAGTACTTC. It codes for CSGVADENIQYF.

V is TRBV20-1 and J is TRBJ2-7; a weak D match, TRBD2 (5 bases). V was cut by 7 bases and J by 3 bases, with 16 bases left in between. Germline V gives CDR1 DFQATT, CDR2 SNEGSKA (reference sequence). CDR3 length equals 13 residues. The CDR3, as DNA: TGCAGTGTTACCCATCCGGGGAACTACGAGCAGTACTTC. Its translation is CSVTHPGNYEQYF.

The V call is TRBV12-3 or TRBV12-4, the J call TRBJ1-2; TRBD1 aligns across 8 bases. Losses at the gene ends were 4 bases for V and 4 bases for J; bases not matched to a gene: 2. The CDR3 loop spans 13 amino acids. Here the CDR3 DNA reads TGTGCCAGCAGTTCGACAGGGGCCTATGGCTACACCTTC. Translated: CASSSTGAYGYTF.

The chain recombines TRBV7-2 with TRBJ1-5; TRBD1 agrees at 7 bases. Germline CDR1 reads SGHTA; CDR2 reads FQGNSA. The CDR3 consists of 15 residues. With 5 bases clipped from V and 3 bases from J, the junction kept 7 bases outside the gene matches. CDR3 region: CASSVEGQLNQPQHF. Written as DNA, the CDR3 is TGTGCCAGCAGCGTTGAGGGACAGCTCAATCAGCCCCAGCATTTT.

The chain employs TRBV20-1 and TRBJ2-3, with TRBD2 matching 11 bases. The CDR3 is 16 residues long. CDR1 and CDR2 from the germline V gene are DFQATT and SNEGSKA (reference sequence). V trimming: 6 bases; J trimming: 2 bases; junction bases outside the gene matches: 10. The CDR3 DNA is TGCAGTGCGAGCATCGGGACTAGCGGAACCACAGATACGCAGTATTTT. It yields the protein CSASIGTSGTTDTQYF.

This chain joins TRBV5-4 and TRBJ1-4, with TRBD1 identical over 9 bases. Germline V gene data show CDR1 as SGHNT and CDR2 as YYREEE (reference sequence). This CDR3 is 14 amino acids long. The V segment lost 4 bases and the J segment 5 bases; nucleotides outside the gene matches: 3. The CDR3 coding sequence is TGTGCCAGCAGCCTGGACAGGGGAAATGAAAAACTGTTTTTT. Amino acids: CASSLDRGNEKLFF. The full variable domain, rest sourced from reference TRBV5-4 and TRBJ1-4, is ETGVTQSPTHLIKTRGQQVTLRCSSQSGHNTVSWYQQALGQGPQFIFQYYREEENGRGNFPPRFSGLQFPNYSSELNVNALELDDSALYLCASSLDRGNEKLFFGSGTQLSVL.

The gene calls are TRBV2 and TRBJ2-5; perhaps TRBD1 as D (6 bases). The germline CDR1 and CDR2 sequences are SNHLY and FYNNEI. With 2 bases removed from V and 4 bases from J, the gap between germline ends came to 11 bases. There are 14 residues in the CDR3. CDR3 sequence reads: CASSESYRAETQYF. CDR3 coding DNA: TGTGCCAGCAGTGAATCCTACAGGGCAGAGACCCAGTACTTC.

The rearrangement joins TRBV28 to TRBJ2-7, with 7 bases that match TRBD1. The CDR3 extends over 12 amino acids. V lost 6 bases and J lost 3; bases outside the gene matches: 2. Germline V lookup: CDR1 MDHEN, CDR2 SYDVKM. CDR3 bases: TGTGCCAGCAGGGGGACAGTCTACGAGCAGTACTTC. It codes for CASRGTVYEQYF.

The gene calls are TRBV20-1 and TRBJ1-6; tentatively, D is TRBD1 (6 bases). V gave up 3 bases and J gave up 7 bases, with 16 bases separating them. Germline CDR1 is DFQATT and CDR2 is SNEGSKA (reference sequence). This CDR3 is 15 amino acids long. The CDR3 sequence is CSASWQGTRNSPLHF. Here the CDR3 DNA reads TGCAGTGCTAGCTGGCAGGGGACGCGAAATTCACCCCTCCACTTT.

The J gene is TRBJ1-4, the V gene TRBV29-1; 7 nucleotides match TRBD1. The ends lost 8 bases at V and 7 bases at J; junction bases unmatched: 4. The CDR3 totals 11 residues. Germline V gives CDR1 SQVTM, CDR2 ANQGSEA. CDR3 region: CSIGTVEKLFF. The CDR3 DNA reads TGCAGCATTGGGACAGTTGAAAAACTGTTTTTT.

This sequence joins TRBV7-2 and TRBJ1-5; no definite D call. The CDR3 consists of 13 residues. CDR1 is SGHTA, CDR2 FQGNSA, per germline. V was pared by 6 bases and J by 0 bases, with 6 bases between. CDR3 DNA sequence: TGTGCCAGCAGTAAGAATAGCAATCAGCCCCAGCATTTT. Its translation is CASSKNSNQPQHF.